Each of the 2 T cell receptor beta chains below was sequenced from the same sample in a study of Graves' ophthalmopathy and Graves' hyperthyroidism. Amplification targeted the TCR beta CDR3 regions, with RNA transcripts as the source material. RT-PCR in the first round used HTBI primers; a second-round multiplex PCR followed. Via MiXCR, TCRdb re-called the multiplex PCR reads, giving one row per CDR3 protein. The profile shows around 520,000 distinct CDR3 sequences, under 40% of them singletons. Sequencing input: peripheral blood or thyroid tissue (not recorded which). These receptors were taken from an adult man with Graves' hyperthyroidism.

This clonotype was seen many times. The V gene is TRBV10-2, the J gene TRBJ2-7; D is ambiguous. The germline CDR1 and CDR2 sequences are WSHSY and SAAADI. Trimming stripped 5 bases from V and 0 bases from J, with 11 bases between. The CDR3 consists of 14 residues. The CDR3 DNA follows: TGCGCCAGCAGTACCTTTCCCGGCTCCTACGAGCAGTACTTC. The encoded protein is CASSTFPGSYEQYF.

The V call is TRBV2, the J call TRBJ2-5; D remains unclear. The J call may not be correct, given that the DNA end is closer to TRBJ2-1. The CDR3 contains 13 residues. Germline-derived CDR1 and CDR2 are SNHLY and FYNNEI. The CDR3 sequence is CASSQDGYNEQFF. CDR3 nucleotides: TGTGCCAGCAGTCAGGACGGTTACAATGAGCAGTTCTTC.